The following is a T cell receptor beta chain sequence with its context. What it binds is not known. Between the trimmed V and J ends, which lost 6 bases and 0 bases, there was a span of 17 bases. Germline V gives CDR1 LNHDA, CDR2 SQIVND (reference sequence). The CDR3 runs 16 residues. The data stem from a study of vaccination effects on CD4 cells after COVID-19. Method: immunoSEQ multiplex PCR; TCRdb's copy keeps in-frame clones and lacks some. The sample holds 15,000 or so clones, around 75% seen once. Study-wide results and limits: After vaccination, at late timepoints, clones induced by infection and by vaccine contracted markedly.

ViraFEST expansion of antigen-specific CD4+ T cells with viral peptide pools preceded sequencing. Cells that had been cultured for about 10 days were the source of isolated CD4+ T cells. Each participant received a vaccine that was either BNT162b2 or mRNA-1273, given as two doses. They grew over 1.5 million PBMC in each well, adding around 10 IU/ml IL-2 and about 10 ug/ml peptides. This TCR was recovered from a human donor who received a COVID-19 vaccine. The chain recombines TRBV19 with TRBJ1-1, with a possible D match to TRBD1 (6 bases). The source material was CD4+ T cells from PBMCs cultured with HCoV-NL63 spike peptides, sampled after COVID-19 vaccination. The CDR3 reads CASSPTLRGLNTEAFF. CDR3 DNA: TGTGCCAGTAGCCCCACGCTCAGGGGACTGAACACTGAAGCTTTCTTT.